One sample yielded the 8 T cell receptor beta chains listed below, sequenced in a study of blood T cell repertoires in COVID-19. TCRdb's table, derived via immunoSEQ multiplex PCR, lists solely in-frame clones and lacks some. This sample has tens of thousands of clones; roughly 80% occur once, and the top ten carry more than 4.5%. Material for sequencing was peripheral blood. These receptors were collected from a woman older than 75 with active or convalescent COVID-19.

The chain links TRBV19 to TRBJ2-1; possible D gene TRBD2, 6 bases. This CDR3 is built from 15 residues. V was trimmed by 2 bases and J by 4 bases, leaving 12 bases between them. The germline CDR1 and CDR2 sequences are LNHDA and SQIVND (reference sequence). CDR3 DNA sequence: TGTGCCAGTAGTATAAGTAGCGGAACTTACAATGAGCAGTTCTTC. Protein product: CASSISSGTYNEQFF.

This chain links TRBV11-3 with TRBJ1-1; D is possibly TRBD1 (6 bases). CDR1 and CDR2 from the germline V gene are SGHNT and YENEEA. CDR3 length: 14 residues. The germline V and J ends were trimmed by 1 base and 8 bases, with 14 bases remaining between them. Here the CDR3 DNA reads TGTGCCAGCAGCTTAGTCAGGGGCGATCCCGAAGCTTTCTTT. Translation gives CASSLVRGDPEAFF.

V and J are TRBV2 and TRBJ2-1, with 8 bases fitting TRBD1. V shed 8 bases and J 8 bases; nucleotides not matched to a gene: 17. The CDR3 totals 16 residues. Germline CDR1 reads SNHLY; CDR2 reads FYNNEI. This CDR3 reads CASHRSLAGQGHEQFF. As DNA, the CDR3 is TGTGCCAGCCATAGGTCGTTGGCAGGACAGGGCCATGAGCAGTTCTTC.

The chain recombines TRBV7-9 with TRBJ2-7, with D maybe TRBD1 (6 bases). The CDR3 is made up of 13 amino acids. The V and J ends lost 4 bases and 6 bases respectively, with 13 bases between them. Germline values: CDR1 SEHNR, CDR2 FQNEAQ (reference sequence). The CDR3 sequence is CASSSPQGFEQYF. CDR3 bases: TGTGCCAGCAGCTCTCCACAGGGTTTCGAGCAGTACTTC.

The chain links TRBV25-1 to TRBJ2-4, with D possibly matching TRBD1 (5 bases). The CDR3 is 14 amino acids. Germline CDR1 is MGHDK and CDR2 is SYGVNS. V dropped 1 base and J dropped 9 bases, with 13 bases sitting between them. The CDR3, as DNA: TGTGCCAGCAGTGAATGGGGCGAACGGGCCATTCAGTACTTC. Translated, it gives CASSEWGERAIQYF.

This chain uses TRBV19 with TRBJ1-5; 9 positions agree with TRBD1. Per germline, CDR1 LNHDA and CDR2 SQIVND (reference sequence). CDR3 length: 18 residues. V lost 6 bases to trimming and J lost 3 bases; unmatched junction nucleotides: 15. For the CDR3, the DNA is TGTGCCAGTAGCATAACCCCAGCCGGGACAGGGTACAATCAGCCCCAGCATTTT. Residues: CASSITPAGTGYNQPQHF.

The chain recombines TRBV6-5 with TRBJ2-2, with a possible D match to TRBD1 (5 bases). Germline CDR1 reads MNHEY; CDR2 reads SVGAGI. V lost 2 bases, J lost 6 bases, and 13 bases lay in between. This CDR3 has 15 amino acids. The CDR3 DNA is TGTGCCAGCAGTTACAACCCAGGGTTCCCCGGGGAGCTGTTTTTT. Amino acid sequence: CASSYNPGFPGELFF.

This chain joins TRBV5-1 and TRBJ1-1, with unresolved D. The CDR3 runs to 14 residues. Trimming pared 2 bases from V and 1 base from J, leaving 9 bases between. CDR1 and CDR2 (germline): SGHRS, YFSETQ. The CDR3, as DNA: TGCGCCAGCAGCTTTTTGACGGGGAACACTGAAGCTTTCTTT. Protein sequence: CASSFLTGNTEAFF. Drawing the rest from reference TRBV5-1 and TRBJ1-1, the complete variable domain is KAGVTQTPRYLIKTRGQQVTLSCSPISGHRSVSWYQQTPGQGLQFLFEYFSETQRNKGNFPGRFSGRQFSNSRSEMNVSTLELGDSALYLCASSFLTGNTEAFFGQGTRLTVV.